This T cell receptor beta chain was found in a study of lymphopenia after photon versus proton radiotherapy. General study findings and limits: Photon-treated patients lost naive T cells and TCR diversity; proton-treated stayed stable. After the lymphocyte nadir, photon-treated repertoires showed oligoclonal expansion, especially of CD8+ Temra cells. Post-nadir TCR diversity decline inversely tracked overall survival among those who died. Authors raise, but do not show, better survival with proton therapy.

Comment on this clone: What it recognizes is unknown.

Sequencing used immunoSEQ multiplex PCR; TCRdb keeps in-frame clones, though not all of them. Of about 65,000 clones listed, 87% are singletons. CDR1 and CDR2 (germline): LNHDA, SQIVND (reference sequence). This CDR3 has 14 residues. The V gene lost 5 bases and the J gene lost 5 bases, with 15 bases spanning the gap. This clonotype originated in a man aged 80 or over with esophageal cancer. The V gene is TRBV19, the J gene TRBJ2-5; D is perhaps TRBD1 (5 bases). Sample: peripheral blood, taken from a patient treated with proton-based radiotherapy. This CDR3 is CASSLRDGAETQYF. The DNA for the CDR3 is TGTGCCAGTAGTCTTAGGGATGGGGCCGAGACCCAGTACTTC.